These T cell receptor beta chains were read from a single sample in a study of T cell clusters in autoimmune cytopenias. One entry per CDR3 protein, without DNA, is what TCRdb gives after re-calling the multiplex PCR reads. The sample table includes approximately 5,100 distinct CDR3 sequences. The sample was also reused in another study, on T cell repertoires in aging, cancer and after chemotherapy.

Sequencing was performed on peripheral blood. The receptors were sampled from a human donor in good health. Both conserved end residues are part of each CDR3. Only part of the rows carry a size: once, few, many, or a class if the clone is expanded.

cdr3_aa clone_size j_call v_call
CASRSARSSYNEQFF NA TRBJ2-1 TRBV7-2
CASSPRTDNEKLFF medium-sized TRBJ1-4 TRBV5-4
CASCRGLAGGGTDTQYF medium-sized TRBJ2-3 TRBV5-1
CASSYSRNWEGLIYEQYF NA TRBJ2-7 TRBV6-6
CASSYSAGQAPTGELFF NA TRBJ2-2 TRBV6-6
CSVEGQVFEQFF NA TRBJ2-1 TRBV29-1
CASSTGQISPNTEAFF NA TRBJ1-1 TRBV19
CASSDRSEGEQFF medium-sized TRBJ2-1 TRBV6-4
CASSGQVNTEAFF NA TRBJ1-1 TRBV6-1
CASSPGSGGNQPQHF medium-sized TRBJ1-5 TRBV18
CASSPPGVLGYTF medium-sized TRBJ1-2 TRBV5-4
CASSKTGDQGFYNEQFF NA TRBJ2-1 TRBV21-1